This T cell receptor (beta chain) was obtained from a study of T cell repertoires in ileal Crohn's disease. General study results and limits: Compared with non-smokers, active smokers at surgery showed more clonal expansions. Mucosal expansions were suggested to be mainly CD8 T cells.

Comments on this clone: What it binds is not known.

The CDR3 length is 15 residues. The ends lost 4 bases at V and 6 bases at J; junction bases unmatched: 5. The V gene's germline CDR1 is SGHTA and CDR2 FQGNSA. Adults with ileal or ileocolonic Crohn's disease and an indication for resection were eligible. Per sample, 400 to 550 nanograms of biopsy DNA were TCRB immunosequenced. The protocol was immunoSEQ multiplex PCR, while the TCRdb copy is restricted to in-frame clones and leaves out a portion. The table includes 4,800 or so clones, 80% to 85% detected once. The specimen was ileal tissue. This TCR was recovered from an adult with Crohn's disease. This sequence joins TRBV7-2 and TRBJ2-2, with TRBD2 matching 10 bases. The chain's CDR3 is CASSYSGGAAGELFF. The DNA of the CDR3 is TGTGCCAGCAGCTACAGCGGGGGGGCGGCCGGGGAGCTGTTTTTT.